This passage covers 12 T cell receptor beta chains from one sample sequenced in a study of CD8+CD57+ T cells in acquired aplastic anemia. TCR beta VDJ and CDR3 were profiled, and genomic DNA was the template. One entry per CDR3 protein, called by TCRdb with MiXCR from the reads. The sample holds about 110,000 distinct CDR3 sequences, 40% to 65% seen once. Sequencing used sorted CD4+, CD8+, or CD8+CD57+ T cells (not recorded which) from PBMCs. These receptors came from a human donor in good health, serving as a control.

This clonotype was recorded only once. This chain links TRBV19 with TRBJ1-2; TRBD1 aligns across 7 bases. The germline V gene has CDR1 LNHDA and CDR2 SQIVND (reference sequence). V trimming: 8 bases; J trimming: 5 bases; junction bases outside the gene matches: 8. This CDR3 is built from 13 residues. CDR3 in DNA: TGTGCCAGTCTAGGGACAGCACCATATGGCTACACCTTC. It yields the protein CASLGTAPYGYTF. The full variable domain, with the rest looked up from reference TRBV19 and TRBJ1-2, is DGGITQSPKYLFRKEGQNVTLSCEQNLNHDAMYWYRQDPGQGLRLIYYSQIVNDFQKGDIAEGYSVSREKKESFPLTVTSAQKNPTAFYLCASLGTAPYGYTFGSGTRLTVV.

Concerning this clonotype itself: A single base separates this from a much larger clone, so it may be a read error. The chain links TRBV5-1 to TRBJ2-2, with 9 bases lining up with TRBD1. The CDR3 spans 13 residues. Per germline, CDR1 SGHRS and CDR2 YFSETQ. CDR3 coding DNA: TGCGCCAGCAGCTGGACAGGGGTTGGGGAGCTGTGTTTT. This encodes CASSWTGVGELCF. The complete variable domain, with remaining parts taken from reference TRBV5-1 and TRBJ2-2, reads KAGVTQTPRYLIKTRGQQVTLSCSPISGHRSVSWYQQTPGQGLQFLFEYFSETQRNKGNFPGRFSGRQFSNSRSEMNVSTLELGDSALYLCASSWTGVGELCFGEGSRLTVL.

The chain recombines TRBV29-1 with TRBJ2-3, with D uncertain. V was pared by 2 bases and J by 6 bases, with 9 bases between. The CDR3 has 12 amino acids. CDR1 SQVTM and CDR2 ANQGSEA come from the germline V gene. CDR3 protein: CSVEFSRDTQYF. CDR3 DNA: TGCAGCGTTGAATTCTCTCGGGATACGCAGTATTTT.

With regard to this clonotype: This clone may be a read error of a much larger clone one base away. The CDR3 DNA reads as TGTACCTGGAGTTTAACAGGGGGCTCCTACGAGCAGTACTTC. It is translated as CTWSLTGGSYEQYF. The J gene is TRBJ2-7, the V gene TRBV30, with 8 bases lining up with TRBD1. The CDR3 is 14 amino acids. Germline assignment: CDR1 GTSNPN and CDR2 SVGIG (reference sequence).

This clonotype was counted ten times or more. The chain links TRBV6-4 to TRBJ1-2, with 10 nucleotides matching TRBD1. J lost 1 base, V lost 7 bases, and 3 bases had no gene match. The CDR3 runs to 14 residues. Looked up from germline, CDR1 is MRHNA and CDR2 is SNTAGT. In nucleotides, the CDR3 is TGTGCCAGCAACCGGACAGGGGGTAACTATGGCTACACCTTC. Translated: CASNRTGGNYGYTF.

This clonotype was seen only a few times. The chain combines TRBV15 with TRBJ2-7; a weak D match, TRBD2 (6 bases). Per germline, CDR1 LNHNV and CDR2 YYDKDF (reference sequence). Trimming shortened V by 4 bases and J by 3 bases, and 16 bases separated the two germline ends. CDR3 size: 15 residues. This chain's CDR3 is CATSTAEPTSYEQYF. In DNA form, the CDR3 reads TGTGCCACCAGCACCGCCGAACCGACTAGCTACGAGCAGTACTTC.

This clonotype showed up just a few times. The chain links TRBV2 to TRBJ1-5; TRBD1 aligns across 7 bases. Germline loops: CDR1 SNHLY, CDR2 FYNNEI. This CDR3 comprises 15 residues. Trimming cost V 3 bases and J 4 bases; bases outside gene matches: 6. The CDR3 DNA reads TGTGCCAGCAGTGAGTTGACAGGGATAAATCAGCCCCAGCATTTT. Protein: CASSELTGINQPQHF. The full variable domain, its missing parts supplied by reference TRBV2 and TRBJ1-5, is EPEVTQTPSHQVTQMGQEVILRCVPISNHLYFYWYRQILGQKVEFLVSFYNNEISEKSEIFDDQFSVERPDGSNFTLKIRSTKLEDSAMYFCASSELTGINQPQHFGDGTRLSIL.

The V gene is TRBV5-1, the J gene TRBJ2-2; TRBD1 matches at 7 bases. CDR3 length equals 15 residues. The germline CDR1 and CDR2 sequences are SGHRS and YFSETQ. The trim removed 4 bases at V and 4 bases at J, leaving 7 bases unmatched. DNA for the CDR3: TGCGCCAGCAGCCGGACAGGATGGGGCACCGGGGAGCTGTTTTTT. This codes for CASSRTGWGTGELFF.

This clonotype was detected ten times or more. The CDR3 DNA follows: TGTGCCAGTAGTATATCCGAGGGAGGCAATCAGCCCCAGCATTTT. Residues: CASSISEGGNQPQHF. The chain combines TRBV19 with TRBJ1-5; D unresolved. Germline CDR1 and CDR2: LNHDA and SQIVND (reference sequence). The CDR3 is 15 residues long. V was pared by 2 bases and J by 2 bases, with 10 bases between.

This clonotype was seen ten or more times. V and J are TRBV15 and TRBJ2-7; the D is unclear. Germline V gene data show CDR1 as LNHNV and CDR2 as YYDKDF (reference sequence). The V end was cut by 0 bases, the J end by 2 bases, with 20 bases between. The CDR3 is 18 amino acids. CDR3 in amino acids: CATSRDFPTEHKTYEQYF. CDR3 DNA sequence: TGTGCCACCAGCAGAGATTTTCCGACCGAACACAAAACCTACGAGCAGTACTTC. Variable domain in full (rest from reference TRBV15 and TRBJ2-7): DAMVIQNPRYQVTQFGKPVTLSCSQTLNHNVMYWYQQKSSQAPKLLFHYYDKDFNNEADTPDNFQSRRPNTSFCFLDIRSPGLGDTAMYLCATSRDFPTEHKTYEQYFGPGTRLTVT.

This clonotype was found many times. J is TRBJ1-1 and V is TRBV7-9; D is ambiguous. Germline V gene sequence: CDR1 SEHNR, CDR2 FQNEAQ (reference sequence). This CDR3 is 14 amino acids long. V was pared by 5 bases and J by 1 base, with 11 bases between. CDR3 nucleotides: TGTGCCAGCAGCCCCGGTGACGGGAACACTGAAGCTTTCTTT. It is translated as CASSPGDGNTEAFF.

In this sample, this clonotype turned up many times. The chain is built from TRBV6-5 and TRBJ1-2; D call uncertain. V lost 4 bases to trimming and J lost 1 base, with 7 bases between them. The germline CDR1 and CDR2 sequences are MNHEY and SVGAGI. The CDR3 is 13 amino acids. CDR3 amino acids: CASSSGINYGYTF. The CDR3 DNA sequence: TGTGCCAGCAGTTCCGGCATTAACTATGGCTACACCTTC.